This T cell receptor (beta chain) was captured in a study of blood T cell repertoires in COVID-19. This clone was seen a few times. V lost 0 bases and J lost 0, with 9 bases in between. Germline V gene sequence: CDR1 SEHNR, CDR2 FQNEAQ (reference sequence). This CDR3 is 16 amino acids long. Clones were sequenced by immunoSEQ multiplex PCR, and TCRdb holds only the in-frame ones, with some missing. The sample has roughly 200,000 clones; more than 75% are singletons. The V gene is TRBV7-9, the J gene TRBJ2-1, with D perhaps matching TRBD1 (6 bases). The specimen was peripheral blood. This receptor was identified in a person aged 70 to 85 with COVID-19, enrolled during active disease. The CDR3 sequence: CASSLARGSSYNEQFF. DNA for the CDR3: TGTGCCAGCAGCTTAGCCAGGGGAAGCTCCTACAATGAGCAGTTCTTC. Based on the CDR3 plus reference TRBV7-9 and TRBJ2-1, the full variable domain is DTGVSQNPRHKITKRGQNVTFRCDPISEHNRLYWYRQTLGQGPEFLTYFQNEAQLEKSRLLSDRFSAERPKGSFSTLEIQRTEQGDSAMYLCASSLARGSSYNEQFFGPGTRLTVL.